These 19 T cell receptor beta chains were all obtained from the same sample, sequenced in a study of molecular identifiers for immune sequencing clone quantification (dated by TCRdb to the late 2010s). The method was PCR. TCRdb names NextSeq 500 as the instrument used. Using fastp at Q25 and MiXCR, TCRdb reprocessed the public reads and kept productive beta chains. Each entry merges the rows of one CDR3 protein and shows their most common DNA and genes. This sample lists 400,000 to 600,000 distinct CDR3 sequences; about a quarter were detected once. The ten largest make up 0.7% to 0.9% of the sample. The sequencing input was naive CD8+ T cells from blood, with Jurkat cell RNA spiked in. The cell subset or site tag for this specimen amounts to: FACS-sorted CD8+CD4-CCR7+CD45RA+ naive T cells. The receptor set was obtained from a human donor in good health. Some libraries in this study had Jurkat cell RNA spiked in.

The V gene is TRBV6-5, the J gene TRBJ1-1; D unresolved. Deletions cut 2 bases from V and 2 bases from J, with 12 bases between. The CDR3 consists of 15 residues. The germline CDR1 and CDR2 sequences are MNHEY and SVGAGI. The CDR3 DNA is TGTGCCAGCAGTTACAGGCATAGCCCTAACACTGAAGCTTTCTTT. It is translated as CASSYRHSPNTEAFF.

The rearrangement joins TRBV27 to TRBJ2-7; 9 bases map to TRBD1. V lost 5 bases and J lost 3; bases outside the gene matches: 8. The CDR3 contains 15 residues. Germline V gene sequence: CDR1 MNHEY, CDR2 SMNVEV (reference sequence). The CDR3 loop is CASSPTGTGYYEQYF. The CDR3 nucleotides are TGTGCCAGCAGTCCCACCGGGACAGGGTACTACGAGCAGTACTTC.

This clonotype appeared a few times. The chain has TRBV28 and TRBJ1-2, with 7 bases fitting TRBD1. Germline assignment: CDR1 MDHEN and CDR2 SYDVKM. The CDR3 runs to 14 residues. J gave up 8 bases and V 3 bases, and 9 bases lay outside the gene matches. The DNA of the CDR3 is TGTGCCAGCAGTTTTTCCGGGACAGTACTAGGCTACACCTTC. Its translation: CASSFSGTVLGYTF.

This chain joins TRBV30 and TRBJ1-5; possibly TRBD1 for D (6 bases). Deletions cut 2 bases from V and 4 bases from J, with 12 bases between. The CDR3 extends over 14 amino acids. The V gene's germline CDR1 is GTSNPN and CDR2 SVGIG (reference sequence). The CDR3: CAWSPDSGNQPQHF. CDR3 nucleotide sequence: TGTGCCTGGAGTCCGGACAGTGGTAATCAGCCCCAGCATTTT.

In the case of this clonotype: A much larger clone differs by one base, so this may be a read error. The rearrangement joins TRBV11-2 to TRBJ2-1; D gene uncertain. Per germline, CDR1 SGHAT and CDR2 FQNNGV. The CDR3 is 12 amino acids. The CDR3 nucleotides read TGTGCCAGCAGCTCACTCAGGAATGGGCAGTTCTTC. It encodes CASSSLRNGQFF.

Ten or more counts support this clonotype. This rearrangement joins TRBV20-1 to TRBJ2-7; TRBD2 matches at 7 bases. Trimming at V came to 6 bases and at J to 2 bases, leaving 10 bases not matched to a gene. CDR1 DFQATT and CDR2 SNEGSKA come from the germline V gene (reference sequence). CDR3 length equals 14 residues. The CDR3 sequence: CSADSREATYEQYF. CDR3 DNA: TGCAGTGCCGACTCTCGGGAGGCCACCTACGAGCAGTACTTC.

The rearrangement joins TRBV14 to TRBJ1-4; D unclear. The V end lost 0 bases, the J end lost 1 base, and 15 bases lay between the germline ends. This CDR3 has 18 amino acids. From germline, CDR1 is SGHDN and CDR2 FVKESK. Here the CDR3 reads CASSQDLFHPGTNEKLFF. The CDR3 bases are TGTGCCAGCAGCCAAGATCTTTTCCACCCCGGAACTAATGAAAAACTGTTTTTT.

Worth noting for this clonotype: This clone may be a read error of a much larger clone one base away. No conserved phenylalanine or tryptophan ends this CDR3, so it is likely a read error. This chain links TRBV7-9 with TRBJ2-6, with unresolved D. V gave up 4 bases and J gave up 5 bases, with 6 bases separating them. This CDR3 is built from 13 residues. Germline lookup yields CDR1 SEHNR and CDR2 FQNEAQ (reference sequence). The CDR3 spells CASSSVWANVLTL. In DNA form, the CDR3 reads TGTGCCAGCAGCTCCGTCTGGGCCAACGTCCTGACTCTC.

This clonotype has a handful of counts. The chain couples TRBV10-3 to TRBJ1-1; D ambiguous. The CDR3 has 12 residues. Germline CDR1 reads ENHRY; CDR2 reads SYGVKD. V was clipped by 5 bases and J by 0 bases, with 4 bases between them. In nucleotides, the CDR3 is TGTGCCATCAGTCAGATGAACACTGAAGCTTTCTTT. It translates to CAISQMNTEAFF.

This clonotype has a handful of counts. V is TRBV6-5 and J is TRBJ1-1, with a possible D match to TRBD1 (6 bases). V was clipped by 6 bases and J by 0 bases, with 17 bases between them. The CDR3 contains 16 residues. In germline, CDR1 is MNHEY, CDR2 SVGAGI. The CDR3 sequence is CASSLLRGTMNTEAFF. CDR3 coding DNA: TGTGCCAGCAGCCTCTTGAGGGGGACCATGAACACTGAAGCTTTCTTT.

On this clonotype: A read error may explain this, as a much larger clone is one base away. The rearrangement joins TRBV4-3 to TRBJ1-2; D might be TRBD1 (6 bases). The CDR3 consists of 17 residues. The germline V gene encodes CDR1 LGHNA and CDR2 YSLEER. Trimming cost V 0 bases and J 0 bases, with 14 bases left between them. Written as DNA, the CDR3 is TGCGCCAGCAGCCAAGATCCTACAGGGCCGCCTAACTATGGCTACACCTTC. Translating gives CASSQDPTGPPNYGYTF.

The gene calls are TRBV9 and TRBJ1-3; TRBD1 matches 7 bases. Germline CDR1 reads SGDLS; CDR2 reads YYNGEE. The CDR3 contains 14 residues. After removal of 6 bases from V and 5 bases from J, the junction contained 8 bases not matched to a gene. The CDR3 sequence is CASNRQGGRNTIYF. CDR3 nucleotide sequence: TGTGCCAGCAATCGACAGGGTGGTCGAAACACCATATATTTT.

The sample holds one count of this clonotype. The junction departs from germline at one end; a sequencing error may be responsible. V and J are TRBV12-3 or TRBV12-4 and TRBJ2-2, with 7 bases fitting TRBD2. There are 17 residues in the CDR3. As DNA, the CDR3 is TGTGCCAGCAGTTTTATAGCGGGTCAAAAGAACGCCGGGGAGCTGTTTTTT. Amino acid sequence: CASSFIAGQKNAGELFF.

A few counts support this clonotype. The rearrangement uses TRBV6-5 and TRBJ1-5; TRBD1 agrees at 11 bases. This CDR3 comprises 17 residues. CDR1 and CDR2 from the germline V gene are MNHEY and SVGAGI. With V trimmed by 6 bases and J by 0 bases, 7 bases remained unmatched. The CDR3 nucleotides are TGTGCCAGCAGAAAGGACAGGGGGCCCTATAGCAATCAGCCCCAGCATTTT. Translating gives CASRKDRGPYSNQPQHF.

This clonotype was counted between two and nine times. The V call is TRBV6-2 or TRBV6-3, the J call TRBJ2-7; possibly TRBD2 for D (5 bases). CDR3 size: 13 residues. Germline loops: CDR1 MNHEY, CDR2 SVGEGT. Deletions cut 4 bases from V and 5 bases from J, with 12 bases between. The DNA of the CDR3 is TGTGCCAGCAGTTTGAGGGTAGTGAACGAGCAGTACTTC. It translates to CASSLRVVNEQYF.

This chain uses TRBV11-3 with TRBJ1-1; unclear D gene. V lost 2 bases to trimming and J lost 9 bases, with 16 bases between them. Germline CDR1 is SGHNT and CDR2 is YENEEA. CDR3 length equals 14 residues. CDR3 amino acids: CASSLISLLVKAFF. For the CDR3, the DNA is TGTGCCAGCAGCTTAATTTCGCTGCTGGTTAAAGCTTTCTTT.

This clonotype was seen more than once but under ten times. In DNA form, the CDR3 reads TGTGCCGGCAGCTTTTCGGCAGCGGAGGCCTCCTACGAGCAGTACTTC. Its translation: CAGSFSAAEASYEQYF. This chain joins TRBV5-3 and TRBJ2-7, with D possibly being TRBD2 (5 bases). TRBV5-3 falls under the ORF class, with uncertain function. The CDR3 has 16 amino acids. The ends were cut back, 10 bases at V and 0 bases at J, with 23 bases in the middle.

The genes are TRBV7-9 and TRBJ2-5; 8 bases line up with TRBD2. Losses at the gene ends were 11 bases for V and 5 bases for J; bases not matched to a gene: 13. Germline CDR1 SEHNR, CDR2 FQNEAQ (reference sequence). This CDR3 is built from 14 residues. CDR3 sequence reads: CASTGGRGSETQYF. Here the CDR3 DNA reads TGTGCCTCGACGGGAGGGAGGGGTTCGGAGACCCAGTACTTC.

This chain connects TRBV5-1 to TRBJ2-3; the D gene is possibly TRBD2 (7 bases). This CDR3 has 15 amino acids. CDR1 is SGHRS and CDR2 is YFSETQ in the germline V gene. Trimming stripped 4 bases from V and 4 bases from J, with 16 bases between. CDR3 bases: TGCGCCAGCAGCCCACAGGGAAGCGGGGCAGATACGCAGTATTTT. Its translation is CASSPQGSGADTQYF. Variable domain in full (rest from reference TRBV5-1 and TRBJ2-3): KAGVTQTPRYLIKTRGQQVTLSCSPISGHRSVSWYQQTPGQGLQFLFEYFSETQRNKGNFPGRFSGRQFSNSRSEMNVSTLELGDSALYLCASSPQGSGADTQYFGPGTRLTVL.